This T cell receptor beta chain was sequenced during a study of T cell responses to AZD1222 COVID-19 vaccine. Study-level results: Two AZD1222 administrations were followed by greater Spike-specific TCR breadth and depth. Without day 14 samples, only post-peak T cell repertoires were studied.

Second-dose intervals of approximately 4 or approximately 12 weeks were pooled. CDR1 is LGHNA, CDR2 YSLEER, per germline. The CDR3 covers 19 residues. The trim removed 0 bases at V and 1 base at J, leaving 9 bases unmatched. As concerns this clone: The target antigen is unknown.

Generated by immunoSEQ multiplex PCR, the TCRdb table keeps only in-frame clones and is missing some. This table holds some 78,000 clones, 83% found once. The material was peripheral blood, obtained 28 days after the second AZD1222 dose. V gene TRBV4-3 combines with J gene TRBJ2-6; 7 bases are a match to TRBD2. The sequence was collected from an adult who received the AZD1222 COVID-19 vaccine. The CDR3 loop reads CASSQDIEGGLSGANVLTF. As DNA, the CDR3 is TGCGCCAGCAGCCAAGATATCGAGGGAGGGCTTTCTGGGGCCAACGTCCTGACTTTC.